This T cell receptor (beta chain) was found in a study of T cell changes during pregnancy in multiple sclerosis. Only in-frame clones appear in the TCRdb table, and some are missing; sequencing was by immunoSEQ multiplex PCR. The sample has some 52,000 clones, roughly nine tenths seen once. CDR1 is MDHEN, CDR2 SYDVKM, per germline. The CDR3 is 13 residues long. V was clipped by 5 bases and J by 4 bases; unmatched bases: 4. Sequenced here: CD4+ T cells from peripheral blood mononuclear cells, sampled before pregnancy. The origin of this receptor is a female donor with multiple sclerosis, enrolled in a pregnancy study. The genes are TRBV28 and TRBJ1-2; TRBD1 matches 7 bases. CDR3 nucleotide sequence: TGTGCCAGCAGTCCGGGACAGTTCTATGGCTACACCTTC. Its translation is CASSPGQFYGYTF.